The 16 T cell receptor beta chains reported below all come from one sample, sequenced in a study of blood T cells in healthy people across ages. Primed by a sample-barcoded 5' primer and a J-beta primer mix, a second PCR proceeded for 7 to 11 cycles. TCRdb re-derived calls from the 5' RACE reads in MiXCR, one entry per CDR3 protein. The data contain 1.5 million to 2 million distinct CDR3 sequences, 28% of them singletons. Sequencing used blood. The source of these receptors is a woman aged 25 to 39 in good health.

This clonotype was counted only a few times. The rearrangement joins TRBV7-9 to TRBJ2-1, with TRBD1 identical over 8 bases. This CDR3 region has 12 residues. Per the germline V gene, CDR1 is SEHNR and CDR2 is FQNEAQ (reference sequence). V shed 8 bases and J 7 bases; nucleotides not matched to a gene: 4. The CDR3 DNA reads TGTGCCAGCGTGACAGGGGCGAATGAGCAGTTCTTC. This gives the protein CASVTGANEQFF.

This clonotype was recorded at least ten times. The chain joins TRBV10-3 to TRBJ2-1; the match to TRBD2 covers 9 bases. V lost 4 bases to trimming and J lost 6 bases; unmatched junction nucleotides: 7. This CDR3 has 15 amino acids. CDR1 ENHRY and CDR2 SYGVKD come from the germline V gene. Here the CDR3 reads CAISAASGALNEQFF. Written as DNA, the CDR3 is TGTGCCATCAGTGCGGCTAGCGGGGCTCTCAATGAGCAGTTCTTC.

The chain joins TRBV27 to TRBJ2-3, with 9 bases fitting TRBD2. Trimming removed 7 bases from V and 11 bases from J; junction bases left unmatched: 7. Germline CDR1 reads MNHEY; CDR2 reads SMNVEV (reference sequence). The CDR3 runs to 12 residues. CDR3: CASNQSGGMQYF. Here the CDR3 DNA reads TGTGCCAGCAACCAAAGCGGGGGGATGCAGTATTTT.

This clonotype occurred many times. V is TRBV12-3 or TRBV12-4 and J is TRBJ2-5, with D unclear. V lost 7 bases and J 1 base, leaving 10 bases between the germline ends. This CDR3 has 13 residues. DNA of the CDR3: TGTGCCAGCACTACTTTGGGCCAAGAGACCCAGTACTTC. It codes for CASTTLGQETQYF.

This clonotype has more than one count but fewer than ten. V gene TRBV7-9 combines with J gene TRBJ1-5; D call uncertain. Deletions cut 1 base from V and 0 bases from J, with 10 bases between. Germline V gene data show CDR1 as SEHNR and CDR2 as FQNEAQ (reference sequence). The CDR3 totals 16 residues. The CDR3: CASSLVGRYSNQPQHF. The CDR3 bases are TGTGCCAGCAGCTTAGTTGGGCGTTATAGCAATCAGCCCCAGCATTTT.

This clonotype occurred a few times. V usage is TRBV5-6 and J usage is TRBJ2-1, with D maybe TRBD2 (6 bases). With 5 bases removed from V and 9 bases from J, the gap between germline ends came to 18 bases. CDR3 size: 14 residues. CDR1 and CDR2 from the germline V gene are SGHDT and YYEEEE. CDR3 DNA sequence: TGTGCCAGCAGTCCGGACCAGGGAGGCGCTGAGCAGTTCTTC. Translation: CASSPDQGGAEQFF.

This clonotype was found a few times. A single base separates this from a much larger clone, so it may be a read error. The chain links TRBV5-1 to TRBJ2-1; D might be TRBD2 (5 bases). The germline V gene encodes CDR1 SGHRS and CDR2 YFSETQ. The V end was cut by 1 base, the J end by 12 bases, with 14 bases between. The CDR3 has 13 residues. Here the CDR3 reads CASSLTARDGQFF. The DNA for the CDR3 is TGCGCCAGCAGCTTGACGGCGAGGGATGGGCAGTTCTTC.

This clonotype was seen repeatedly, ten times or more. V and J are TRBV5-1 and TRBJ2-5; no clear D gene. Between the trimmed V and J ends, which lost 2 bases and 5 bases, there was a span of 10 bases. The length of the CDR3 is 13 residues. The germline V gene has CDR1 SGHRS and CDR2 YFSETQ. The CDR3 sequence is CASSFSVRETQYF. CDR3 coding DNA: TGCGCCAGCAGCTTCTCAGTCAGGGAGACCCAGTACTTC.

The rearrangement uses TRBV29-1 and TRBJ2-7; the D gene is possibly TRBD2 (5 bases). Germline V gene data show CDR1 as SQVTM and CDR2 as ANQGSEA. The ends were cut back, 7 bases at V and 2 bases at J, with 15 bases in the middle. The CDR3 is 13 residues long. CDR3 DNA sequence: TGCAGCGCCGGAGGCCTAAATACCTACGAGCAGTACTTC. The encoded protein is CSAGGLNTYEQYF.

This clonotype was detected ten times or more. J is TRBJ2-1 and V is TRBV18, with 10 bases fitting TRBD2. The ends lost 1 base at V and 6 bases at J; junction bases unmatched: 12. The CDR3 is 18 amino acids. The germline CDR1 and CDR2 sequences are KGHSH and LQKENI. The DNA for the CDR3 is TGTGCCAGCTCACCACGACCTACTAGCGGGGTCTTTCCCAATGAGCAGTTCTTC. Its translation: CASSPRPTSGVFPNEQFF.

This clonotype was seen a handful of times. This chain connects TRBV5-1 to TRBJ1-2; 9 bases fit TRBD1. Germline V gives CDR1 SGHRS, CDR2 YFSETQ. This CDR3 is 14 amino acids long. V lost 6 bases, J lost 2 bases, and 5 bases stayed unmatched. The chain's CDR3 is CASKSGTGNYGYTF. In nucleotides, the CDR3 is TGCGCCAGCAAATCCGGGACAGGGAACTATGGCTACACCTTC.

The V and J genes are TRBV7-9 and TRBJ1-6; D is undetermined. The CDR3 runs to 15 residues. Germline-derived CDR1 and CDR2 are SEHNR and FQNEAQ (reference sequence). The V and J ends lost 4 bases and 6 bases respectively, with 13 bases between them. The CDR3 nucleotides read TGTGCCAGCAGCTCCTCCCCAGGCGCTAATTCACCCCTCCACTTT. Translating gives CASSSSPGANSPLHF.

In this sample, this clonotype turned up a few times. This chain links TRBV12-3 or TRBV12-4 with TRBJ2-7, with 10 bases identical to TRBD1. With 1 base clipped from V and 2 bases from J, the junction kept 5 bases outside the gene matches. The CDR3 runs to 16 residues. CDR3 coding DNA: TGTGCCAGCAGTTTAGTAGGGACAGGGGTTCCCTACGAGCAGTACTTC. Its protein product is CASSLVGTGVPYEQYF.

This clonotype was counted at least ten times. This sequence joins TRBV20-1 and TRBJ2-5; 10 bases are shared with TRBD2. Germline V gene lookup returns CDR1 DFQATT and CDR2 SNEGSKA (reference sequence). The CDR3 runs to 17 residues. Trimming at V came to 6 bases and at J to 1 base, leaving 14 bases not matched to a gene. CDR3 coding DNA: TGCAGTGCCCGTCTAGCGGGAGAACTACTCCTCCAAGAGACCCAGTACTTC. Its protein product is CSARLAGELLLQETQYF.

This chain joins TRBV24-1 and TRBJ1-5; possibly TRBD1 for D (5 bases). Trimming pared 6 bases from V and 6 bases from J, leaving 20 bases between. The CDR3 totals 16 residues. From germline, CDR1 is KGHDR and CDR2 SFDVKD. In DNA form, the CDR3 reads TGTGCCACCAGTTATAGGGACTCGGGGTTAGCTCAGCCCCAGCATTTT. Its translation: CATSYRDSGLAQPQHF.

The sample holds a few counts of this clonotype. The rearrangement joins TRBV12-5 to TRBJ2-5; D is possibly TRBD1 or TRBD2 (5 bases each). CDR3 length equals 16 residues. The V end lost 1 base, the J end lost 2 bases, and 14 bases lay between the germline ends. Germline-derived CDR1 and CDR2 are LGHNT and FRNRAP. The CDR3: CASGLGLGDEQETQYF. The CDR3 coding sequence is TGTGCTAGTGGTTTGGGGCTTGGGGACGAACAAGAGACCCAGTACTTC.